Listed here are 30 T cell receptor beta chains from one sample, sequenced in a study of shared clonotypes between healthy human individuals. CD8 cells classed as naive were CD45RO-negative and positively selected for CCR7, excluding terminally differentiated effector memory CD45RA+ cells. TCRdb keeps only in-frame clones here, not all; method: immunoSEQ multiplex PCR. The data show around 600,000 clones, 85% to 95% seen once. The specimen sequenced was naive CD8+ T cells sorted from blood. The receptors were sampled from a woman aged 25 to 39 in good health.

The chain employs TRBV4-2 and TRBJ2-3; TRBD2 aligns across 10 bases. CDR3 length: 16 residues. J gave up 4 bases and V 0 bases, and 4 bases lay outside the gene matches. CDR1 and CDR2 from the germline V gene are LGHNA and YNFKEQ. CDR3 nucleotide sequence: TGTGCCAGCAGCCAAGATTCTAGCGGGAGACCAGATACGCAGTATTTT. Protein product: CASSQDSSGRPDTQYF.

CDR3 protein: CASSPTSGSYNEQFF. The CDR3 DNA follows: TGTGCCAGCAGCCCTACTAGCGGGAGTTACAATGAGCAGTTCTTC. This chain links TRBV7-6 with TRBJ2-1; 11 nucleotides align to TRBD2. This CDR3 has 15 residues. J was trimmed by 4 bases and V by 5 bases; bases with no gene match: 4. The germline V gene encodes CDR1 SGHVS and CDR2 FNYEAQ.

V gene TRBV5-4 combines with J gene TRBJ2-1; 10 positions agree with TRBD2. CDR3 length: 15 residues. The germline V gene encodes CDR1 SGHNT and CDR2 YYREEE (reference sequence). V was pared by 0 bases and J by 8 bases, with 5 bases of the junction left unmatched. This chain's CDR3 is CASSLVASGSDEQFF. The CDR3 nucleotides read TGTGCCAGCAGCTTGGTGGCTAGCGGGAGCGATGAGCAGTTCTTC.

V usage is TRBV7-3 and J usage is TRBJ2-1; 7 nucleotides align to TRBD2. The CDR3 spans 16 residues. Germline values: CDR1 SGHTA, CDR2 FQGTGA. Germline trimming cut 2 bases from V and 2 bases from J; bases unmatched to any gene: 6. CDR3 region: CASSLLAGVAYNEQFF. The CDR3 coding sequence is TGTGCCAGCAGCTTACTCGCGGGAGTCGCCTACAATGAGCAGTTCTTC.

The rearrangement links TRBV28 to TRBJ1-4, with D unresolved. The CDR3 consists of 15 residues. CDR1 is MDHEN, CDR2 SYDVKM, per germline. Trimming pared 6 bases from V and 2 bases from J, leaving 13 bases between. Here the CDR3 DNA reads TGTGCCAGCAGGGAATTGCGCGGGACTAATGAAAAACTGTTTTTT. This gives the protein CASRELRGTNEKLFF.

This chain joins TRBV5-6 and TRBJ2-5, with 13 bases aligning to TRBD2. The V and J ends lost 3 bases and 5 bases, in that order; junction bases with no gene match: 7. The germline V gene has CDR1 SGHDT and CDR2 YYEEEE. The CDR3 extends over 16 amino acids. In DNA form, the CDR3 reads TGTGCCAGCAGCTGGGGGACTAGCGGGACGGAGGAGACCCAGTACTTC. Protein product: CASSWGTSGTEETQYF. Looking up the rest from reference TRBV5-6 and TRBJ2-5 gives the full variable domain: DAGVTQSPTHLIKTRGQQVTLRCSPKSGHDTVSWYQQALGQGPQFIFQYYEEEERQRGNFPDRFSGHQFPNYSSELNVNALLLGDSALYLCASSWGTSGTEETQYFGPGTRLLVL.

This rearrangement joins TRBV19 to TRBJ1-1, with D possibly being TRBD1 (6 bases). Germline V lookup: CDR1 LNHDA, CDR2 SQIVND (reference sequence). V lost 5 bases to trimming and J lost 4 bases, with 35 bases between them. There are 21 residues in the CDR3. CDR3 sequence: CASSLMTLPMNREGSATEAFF. CDR3 nucleotide sequence: TGTGCCAGTAGTCTTATGACATTGCCGATGAACAGGGAGGGGAGTGCCACTGAAGCTTTCTTT.

This chain joins TRBV7-8 and TRBJ2-1, with 12 bases that match TRBD2. Germline V gene lookup returns CDR1 SGHVS and CDR2 FQNEAQ. This CDR3 contains 17 residues. V dropped 0 bases and J dropped 8; count of bases not matched to a gene: 8. CDR3 amino acids: CASSLATSGSFFDEQFF. CDR3 coding DNA: TGTGCCAGCAGCTTAGCGACTAGCGGGAGTTTCTTCGATGAGCAGTTCTTC. Drawing the rest from reference TRBV7-8 and TRBJ2-1, the complete variable domain is GAGVSQSPRYKVAKRGQDVALRCDPISGHVSLFWYQQALGQGPEFLTYFQNEAQLDKSGLPSDRFFAERPEGSVSTLKIQRTQQEDSAVYLCASSLATSGSFFDEQFFGPGTRLTVL.

For the CDR3, the DNA is TGTGCCATCAGGGCGGGTCTCCAAGAGACCCAGTACTTC. It is translated as CAIRAGLQETQYF. The V and J genes are TRBV10-3 and TRBJ2-5; tentatively, D is TRBD2 (5 bases). Trimming shortened V by 6 bases and J by 1 base, and 9 bases separated the two germline ends. Per the germline V gene, CDR1 is ENHRY and CDR2 is SYGVKD. There are 13 residues in the CDR3.

V gene TRBV28 combines with J gene TRBJ1-5; 8 bases agree with TRBD1. The CDR3 runs to 12 residues. J lost 8 bases, V lost 9 bases, and 6 bases had no gene match. Looked up from germline, CDR1 is MDHEN and CDR2 is SYDVKM. CDR3 nucleotides: TGTGCCAGTACAGGGGGTCCGGAGCCCCAGCATTTT. As protein: CASTGGPEPQHF.

The chain joins TRBV5-4 to TRBJ1-4; a weak D match, TRBD1 (5 bases). The CDR3 is 15 amino acids. V lost 2 bases and J 1 base, leaving 9 bases between the germline ends. Germline V gene lookup returns CDR1 SGHNT and CDR2 YYREEE (reference sequence). Here the CDR3 reads CASSFFGGTNEKLFF. For the CDR3, the DNA is TGTGCCAGCAGCTTTTTCGGGGGAACTAATGAAAAACTGTTTTTT.

This chain connects TRBV6-1 to TRBJ1-2; D is possibly TRBD1 (6 bases). The CDR3 extends over 14 amino acids. The germline V and J ends were trimmed by 6 bases and 3 bases, with 14 bases remaining between them. Germline loops: CDR1 MNHNS, CDR2 SASEGT. The CDR3 reads CASRGDTGYYGYTF. In DNA, the CDR3 is TGTGCCAGCAGAGGGGACACCGGATACTATGGCTACACCTTC.

This sequence joins TRBV27 and TRBJ2-7; 8 bases are a match to TRBD1. Germline trimming cut 2 bases from V and 3 bases from J; bases unmatched to any gene: 3. The CDR3 has 14 residues. Germline values: CDR1 MNHEY, CDR2 SMNVEV (reference sequence). The CDR3 loop reads CASSLGDRYYEQYF. The DNA of the CDR3 is TGTGCCAGCAGTTTAGGGGACAGGTACTACGAGCAGTACTTC.

The chain carries TRBV5-4 and TRBJ2-7, with 9 bases identical to TRBD1. The germline V gene has CDR1 SGHNT and CDR2 YYREEE (reference sequence). The CDR3 consists of 15 residues. V shed 6 bases, J shed 3 bases, and the junction held 10 bases outside the gene matches. The CDR3 spells CASTDRDRAHYEQYF. As DNA, the CDR3 is TGTGCCAGCACCGACCGGGACAGGGCCCACTACGAGCAGTACTTC.

The rearrangement uses TRBV19 and TRBJ2-1; 10 bases agree with TRBD2. The CDR3 spans 17 residues. V lost 3 bases, J lost 4 bases, and 9 bases stayed unmatched. CDR1 and CDR2 (germline): LNHDA, SQIVND (reference sequence). The DNA of the CDR3 is TGTGCCAGTAGTATGAGCCCCAGCGGGAGGGTGTACAATGAGCAGTTCTTC. This encodes CASSMSPSGRVYNEQFF.

The chain carries TRBV11-2 and TRBJ1-4, with D possibly being TRBD1 (5 bases). V was cut by 5 bases and J by 0 bases, with 10 bases left in between. The CDR3 is 15 residues long. Per germline, CDR1 SGHAT and CDR2 FQNNGV. The CDR3, as DNA: TGTGCCAGCAGCATCGACAGAGCAACTAATGAAAAACTGTTTTTT. It encodes CASSIDRATNEKLFF.

The rearrangement joins TRBV28 to TRBJ2-5; D is ambiguous. The CDR3 sequence is 14 residues long. Germline V lookup: CDR1 MDHEN, CDR2 SYDVKM. V gave up 3 bases and J gave up 2 bases, with 10 bases separating them. Here the CDR3 DNA reads TGTGCCAGCAGTTTTATGCAGGCGCAAGAGACCCAGTACTTC. It yields the protein CASSFMQAQETQYF.

The chain is built from TRBV7-9 and TRBJ2-7; D unresolved. V lost 2 bases to trimming and J lost 6 bases, with 17 bases between them. The germline gives CDR1 SEHNR, CDR2 FQNEAQ (reference sequence). The CDR3 has 15 residues. In nucleotides, the CDR3 is TGTGCCAGCAGCTTATCGGCCTACTTGGGTGCCGAGCAGTACTTC. Its protein product is CASSLSAYLGAEQYF. Full variable domain (rest looked up from reference TRBV7-9 and TRBJ2-7): DTGVSQNPRHKITKRGQNVTFRCDPISEHNRLYWYRQTLGQGPEFLTYFQNEAQLEKSRLLSDRFSAERPKGSFSTLEIQRTEQGDSAMYLCASSLSAYLGAEQYFGPGTRLTVT.

The chain couples TRBV27 to TRBJ2-1; the match to TRBD1 covers 10 bases. Unmatched junction bases numbered 2, after V lost 4 bases and J lost 5 bases. This CDR3 is 14 amino acids long. Germline CDR1 MNHEY, CDR2 SMNVEV (reference sequence). CDR3 nucleotide sequence: TGTGCCAGCAGTTGGGGGACAGGGGACAATGAGCAGTTCTTC. Its translation: CASSWGTGDNEQFF.

V gene TRBV7-9 combines with J gene TRBJ2-7; D ambiguous. Germline V lookup: CDR1 SEHNR, CDR2 FQNEAQ (reference sequence). The CDR3 consists of 14 residues. The V end lost 5 bases, the J end lost 0 bases, and 11 bases lay between the germline ends. CDR3: CASSHTFTSYEQYF. The CDR3 DNA follows: TGTGCCAGCAGCCACACTTTTACCTCCTACGAGCAGTACTTC.

The chain recombines TRBV5-4 with TRBJ2-7; tentatively, D is TRBD1 or TRBD2 (5 bases each). The CDR3 sequence is 14 residues long. Germline V CDR1 and CDR2: SGHNT, YYREEE (reference sequence). V was clipped by 2 bases and J by 3 bases, with 12 bases between them. The CDR3 DNA follows: TGTGCCAGCAGCTTCGGGACGCTGGGCTACGAGCAGTACTTC. Residues: CASSFGTLGYEQYF.

Here the CDR3 reads CATPGENSGETQYF. In DNA form, the CDR3 reads TGTGCCACCCCAGGGGAAAATTCTGGAGAGACCCAGTACTTC. This chain joins TRBV21-1 and TRBJ2-5; TRBD1 is the table's D call and was not checked against the DNA. TRBV21-1 counts as a pseudogene. The CDR3 runs to 14 residues.

The V gene is TRBV10-1, the J gene TRBJ2-7; D perhaps matches TRBD1 (5 bases). CDR1 is WNHNN, CDR2 SYGVQD, per germline (reference sequence). This CDR3 contains 15 residues. V lost 8 bases and J lost 2, with 19 bases in between. DNA of the CDR3: TGCGCCAGCGGACCGTCGACAGCCGATCCCTACGAGCAGTACTTC. This translates into CASGPSTADPYEQYF.

The rearrangement uses TRBV6-1 and TRBJ1-5; possibly TRBD1 for D (6 bases). Germline V gene sequence: CDR1 MNHNS, CDR2 SASEGT. The V end was cut by 1 base, the J end by 7 bases, with 11 bases between. The CDR3 runs 14 residues. The DNA for the CDR3 is TGTGCCAGCAGTGAAGTGGACAGCAGGCAGCCCCAGCATTTT. Translated, it gives CASSEVDSRQPQHF.

V is TRBV6-5 and J is TRBJ1-1, with a possible D match to TRBD1 (6 bases). Germline CDR1 reads MNHEY; CDR2 reads SVGAGI. With 8 bases removed from V and 4 bases from J, the gap between germline ends came to 14 bases. This CDR3 spans 13 amino acids. The CDR3 DNA follows: TGTGCCAGCGCGTCAGGGGACGGCACTGAAGCTTTCTTT. This codes for CASASGDGTEAFF.

This clone showed up just once. V usage is TRBV19 and J usage is TRBJ2-1; 7 nucleotides align to TRBD1. The CDR3 length is 16 residues. Germline CDR1 and CDR2: LNHDA and SQIVND (reference sequence). With V trimmed by 6 bases and J by 6 bases, 14 bases remained unmatched. CDR3 sequence reads: CASRGATGEDPNEQFF. For the CDR3, the DNA is TGTGCCAGTAGAGGAGCCACAGGGGAAGACCCCAATGAGCAGTTCTTC.

The chain has TRBV7-2 and TRBJ2-3; D might be TRBD2 (5 bases). The V gene lost 4 bases and the J gene lost 0 bases, with 20 bases spanning the gap. Germline CDR1 and CDR2: SGHTA and FQGNSA. This CDR3 has 18 amino acids. CDR3 residues: CASSSRYGVSTSTDTQYF. The CDR3 coding sequence is TGTGCCAGCAGCTCCCGCTACGGGGTAAGTACTAGCACAGATACGCAGTATTTT.

J is TRBJ1-4 and V is TRBV7-9; 8 bases fit TRBD1. Germline V gene sequence: CDR1 SEHNR, CDR2 FQNEAQ (reference sequence). The J segment lost 8 bases and the V segment lost 4 bases, leaving 15 bases of the junction unmatched. The CDR3 is 17 amino acids. This chain's CDR3 is CASSSTGQAWSGEKLFF. The DNA for the CDR3 is TGTGCCAGCAGCTCTACGGGACAGGCCTGGTCAGGAGAAAAACTGTTTTTT.

This chain uses TRBV5-4 with TRBJ2-3; D is possibly TRBD1 (5 bases). Trimming left V 2 bases short and J 0 bases short, with 7 bases between. The CDR3 extends over 14 amino acids. From germline, CDR1 is SGHNT and CDR2 YYREEE (reference sequence). This CDR3 is CASSFTGSTDTQYF. DNA for the CDR3: TGTGCCAGCAGCTTCACAGGTAGCACAGATACGCAGTATTTT.

The gene calls are TRBV27 and TRBJ2-5, with 7 bases fitting TRBD2. The J call is doubtful: the DNA matches TRBJ2-7 better. The germline gives CDR1 MNHEY, CDR2 SMNVEV (reference sequence). CDR3 size: 14 residues. The CDR3 bases are TGTGCCAGCAGTTTAGCGGGAGAATACTACGAGCAGTACTTC. Protein: CASSLAGEYYEQYF.